These 23 T cell receptor beta chains came from one sample sequenced in a study of cytomegalovirus exposure and HLA in healthy donors (dated by TCRdb to 2016 to 2017). The method was the immunoSEQ multiplex PCR assay. For the multiplex PCR, a mixture combining 60 forward primers for TCR Vbeta segments and 13 reverse primers for TCR Jbeta segments was used. Imported from immuneACCESS, the table was reduced by TCRdb to in-frame sequences with V and J called. These copies leave out some clones; in studies compared against another copy, an unresolved V gene accounts for under half, and the cause of the remainder is not known. Across this sample there are over 100,000 clones, with about three fifths seen only once. 9% to 10% of the sample lies in the top ten. What was sequenced was PBMCs. All receptors come from a man aged 40-49 years in good health and CMV-seropositive.

This clone appeared a few times. The genes are TRBV11-1 and TRBJ2-6; D is possibly TRBD1 (5 bases). The V and J ends lost 8 bases and 1 base respectively, with 9 bases between them. Germline CDR1 is SGHAT and CDR2 is FQDESV (reference sequence). This CDR3 has 14 amino acids. CDR3 bases: TGTGCCAGCGGACAAGCTTCTGGGGCCAACGTCCTGACTTTC. It encodes CASGQASGANVLTF. The variable domain in full, completed from reference TRBV11-1 and TRBJ2-6, reads EAEVAQSPRYKITEKSQAVAFWCDPISGHATLYWYRQILGQGPELLVQFQDESVVDDSQLPKDRFSAERLKGVDSTLKIQPAELGDSAMYLCASGQASGANVLTFGAGSRLTVL.

This chain connects TRBV19 to TRBJ2-5, with a weak D call TRBD2 (7 bases). From germline, CDR1 is LNHDA and CDR2 SQIVND (reference sequence). CDR3 size: 15 residues. V was trimmed by 1 base and J by 1 base, leaving 10 bases between them. The CDR3 is CASSIGRGGQETQYF. CDR3 DNA sequence: TGTGCCAGTAGTATAGGGAGGGGGGGCCAAGAGACCCAGTACTTC.

This clone has more than one count but fewer than ten. Other nucleotide sequences in the sample specify the same CDR3. V and J are TRBV10-3 and TRBJ1-4; D gene ambiguous. This CDR3 has 13 amino acids. The V gene's germline CDR1 is ENHRY and CDR2 SYGVKD. The V end was cut by 4 bases, the J end by 5 bases, with 8 bases between. The CDR3 coding sequence is TGTGCCATCAGTGTATTAGAAAATGAAAAACTGTTTTTT. Its protein product is CAISVLENEKLFF.

The chain links TRBV28 to TRBJ1-1, with D possibly being TRBD1 (5 bases). The CDR3 extends over 15 amino acids. Trimming cost V 6 bases and J 4 bases, with 18 bases left between them. The germline gives CDR1 MDHEN, CDR2 SYDVKM. CDR3 region: CASRLTGFGGTEAFF. The CDR3, as DNA: TGTGCCAGCAGGCTAACAGGTTTCGGCGGCACTGAAGCTTTCTTT.

This chain uses TRBV6-5 with TRBJ1-1; D might be TRBD1 (6 bases). Trimming took 6 bases from V and 3 from J, leaving 11 bases between them. Germline V gives CDR1 MNHEY, CDR2 SVGAGI. The CDR3 is 13 residues long. The CDR3 bases are TGTGCCAGCAGGGGAACAGGGTACACTGAAGCTTTCTTT. Protein: CASRGTGYTEAFF.

The gene calls are TRBV5-6 and TRBJ2-1; perhaps TRBD2 as D (5 bases). This CDR3 comprises 19 residues. V lost 5 bases to trimming and J lost 3 bases, with 27 bases between them. The germline V gene encodes CDR1 SGHDT and CDR2 YYEEEE. CDR3 in amino acids: CASRRQFSGGRRGYNEQFF. The CDR3 nucleotides are TGTGCCAGCAGGCGCCAATTCTCAGGCGGCCGCCGGGGCTACAATGAGCAGTTCTTC.

V and J are TRBV4-3 and TRBJ2-1; the D gene is possibly TRBD2 (7 bases). Germline values: CDR1 LGHNA, CDR2 YSLEER. The CDR3 length is 19 residues. Deletions cut 0 bases from V and 0 bases from J, with 18 bases between. The DNA of the CDR3 is TGCGCCAGCAGCCAAGAAGGGGGGGGGAGAGAATCCTCCTACAATGAGCAGTTCTTC. Translated: CASSQEGGGRESSYNEQFF.

This chain links TRBV5-1 with TRBJ2-1, with 11 bases lining up with TRBD2. The germline V gene has CDR1 SGHRS and CDR2 YFSETQ. V was pared by 7 bases and J by 9 bases, with 9 bases of the junction left unmatched. The CDR3 is 14 residues long. CDR3: CASAGTSGAREQFF. As DNA, the CDR3 is TGCGCCAGCGCGGGGACTAGCGGCGCTCGTGAGCAGTTCTTC. The variable domain in full, with the rest retrieved from reference TRBV5-1 and TRBJ2-1, is KAGVTQTPRYLIKTRGQQVTLSCSPISGHRSVSWYQQTPGQGLQFLFEYFSETQRNKGNFPGRFSGRQFSNSRSEMNVSTLELGDSALYLCASAGTSGAREQFFGPGTRLTVL.

The rearrangement joins TRBV9 to TRBJ2-7, with 9 bases matching TRBD2. The CDR3 sequence is 15 residues long. Germline trimming cut 0 bases from V and 2 bases from J; bases unmatched to any gene: 3. Germline V gene sequence: CDR1 SGDLS, CDR2 YYNGEE. CDR3 residues: CASSVDSGRTYEQYF. For the CDR3, the DNA is TGTGCCAGCAGCGTAGACAGCGGGAGGACCTACGAGCAGTACTTC.

This clone was seen only a few times. The rearrangement uses TRBV4-3 and TRBJ2-3; 10 nucleotides align to TRBD2. With V trimmed by 1 base and J by 6 bases, 7 bases remained unmatched. CDR3 length equals 16 residues. CDR1 is LGHNA, CDR2 YSLEER, per germline. CDR3 bases: TGCGCCAGCAGCCAAGTTTTAACTAGCGGGGCCGATACGCAGTATTTT. Its translation: CASSQVLTSGADTQYF.

The chain employs TRBV28 and TRBJ2-5, with a possible D match to TRBD1 (6 bases). V lost 7 bases to trimming and J lost 5 bases, with 14 bases between them. The CDR3 is made up of 13 amino acids. Germline values: CDR1 MDHEN, CDR2 SYDVKM. The CDR3 region is CASIKTGQETQYF. CDR3 coding DNA: TGTGCCAGCATCAAGACAGGTCAGGAGACCCAGTACTTC.

This chain links TRBV5-1 with TRBJ2-7; TRBD1 matches 8 bases. V was clipped by 5 bases and J by 0 bases; unmatched bases: 7. In germline, CDR1 is SGHRS, CDR2 YFSETQ. The CDR3 is made up of 15 amino acids. DNA of the CDR3: TGCGCCAGCAGAGTCGGGACAGGTGACTCCTACGAGCAGTACTTC. The encoded protein is CASRVGTGDSYEQYF.

V is TRBV2 and J is TRBJ2-7; TRBD1 aligns across 8 bases. With V trimmed by 3 bases and J by 3 bases, 4 bases remained unmatched. The CDR3 covers 14 residues. The germline V gene encodes CDR1 SNHLY and CDR2 FYNNEI. CDR3: CASSERTGLYEQYF. As DNA, the CDR3 is TGTGCCAGCAGTGAGAGGACAGGGCTCTACGAGCAGTACTTC.

The rearrangement links TRBV18 to TRBJ2-7, with 11 bases identical to TRBD2. V shed 6 bases and J 2 bases; nucleotides not matched to a gene: 6. The CDR3 spans 15 residues. Germline CDR1 and CDR2: KGHSH and LQKENI. The CDR3 reads CASSEISGGAYEQYF. In DNA, the CDR3 is TGTGCCAGCTCTGAAATTAGCGGGGGGGCCTACGAGCAGTACTTC.

This clone was detected a few times. The J gene is TRBJ2-5, the V gene TRBV6-5, with a weak D call TRBD2 (5 bases). Trimming took 7 bases from V and 5 from J, leaving 11 bases between them. This CDR3 is built from 12 residues. CDR1 and CDR2 (germline): MNHEY, SVGAGI. The CDR3 loop reads CASMDSGETQYF. DNA of the CDR3: TGTGCCAGCATGGACTCTGGGGAGACCCAGTACTTC.

Points on this clone: Germline is not matched at one junction end, which may reflect a read error. The chain carries TRBV7-7 and TRBJ2-1; 9 bases are shared with TRBD2. Germline V gene lookup returns CDR1 SSHAT and CDR2 FNYEAQ (reference sequence). There are 18 residues in the CDR3. The CDR3 DNA reads TGTGCTAGCAGCTTATTCCCTCGGGGTAGCGGGAGTCACAATGAGCAGTTCTTC. It is translated as CASSLFPRGSGSHNEQFF.

This chain links TRBV9 with TRBJ2-3; D unresolved. The CDR3 covers 18 residues. The germline gives CDR1 SGDLS, CDR2 YYNGEE. Between the trimmed V and J ends, which lost 0 bases and 0 bases, there was a span of 17 bases. The CDR3 loop is CASSVAQVAPTSTDTQYF. CDR3 in DNA: TGTGCCAGCAGCGTAGCTCAAGTAGCTCCCACTAGCACAGATACGCAGTATTTT. Full variable domain (missing parts from reference TRBV9 and TRBJ2-3): DSGVTQTPKHLITATGQRVTLRCSPRSGDLSVYWYQQSLDQGLQFLIQYYNGEERAKGNILERFSAQQFPDLHSELNLSSLELGDSALYFCASSVAQVAPTSTDTQYFGPGTRLTVL.

This clone was seen a handful of times. V is TRBV5-1 and J is TRBJ2-5; 7 bases line up with TRBD1. J was trimmed by 2 bases and V by 4 bases; bases with no gene match: 2. The CDR3 is 13 amino acids. Per the germline V gene, CDR1 is SGHRS and CDR2 is YFSETQ. CDR3: CASSGGQQETQYF. Here the CDR3 DNA reads TGCGCCAGCAGCGGGGGACAGCAAGAGACCCAGTACTTC.

This sequence joins TRBV18 and TRBJ2-2, with 8 bases aligning to TRBD2. The CDR3 consists of 17 residues. V was pared by 0 bases and J by 4 bases, with 7 bases of the junction left unmatched. Germline lookup yields CDR1 KGHSH and CDR2 LQKENI. The CDR3 loop reads CASSPPRIAGITGELFF. CDR3 bases: TGTGCCAGCTCACCACCGCGGATAGCGGGAATCACCGGGGAGCTGTTTTTT.

The chain has TRBV6-1 and TRBJ1-1, with D maybe TRBD1 (6 bases). Germline V gene sequence: CDR1 MNHNS, CDR2 SASEGT. Between the trimmed V and J ends, which lost 6 bases and 10 bases, there was a span of 12 bases. The CDR3 length is 11 residues. The CDR3 is CASRDSQGAFF. The CDR3 nucleotides read TGTGCCAGCAGGGACAGTCAGGGAGCTTTCTTT.

The rearrangement joins TRBV5-4 to TRBJ1-1; the match to TRBD1 covers 10 bases. CDR1 is SGHNT, CDR2 YYREEE, per germline (reference sequence). This CDR3 spans 17 amino acids. V was pared by 4 bases and J by 4 bases, with 13 bases of the junction left unmatched. The CDR3 protein is CASSTRRGGQGSTEAFF. As DNA, the CDR3 is TGTGCCAGCAGCACACGGAGGGGGGGACAGGGGAGCACTGAAGCTTTCTTT.

This clone has more than one count but fewer than ten. CDR3 region: CASSSGQGDYEQYF. In DNA, the CDR3 is TGTGCCAGCAGTTCCGGACAGGGAGACTACGAGCAGTACTTC. The rearrangement links TRBV28 to TRBJ2-7; 8 bases agree with TRBD1. The ends lost 4 bases at V and 3 bases at J; junction bases unmatched: 5. The CDR3 contains 14 residues. The germline V gene encodes CDR1 MDHEN and CDR2 SYDVKM.

V gene TRBV6-5 combines with J gene TRBJ2-1, with TRBD2 matching 9 bases. With 5 bases clipped from V and 6 bases from J, the junction kept 8 bases outside the gene matches. Germline CDR1 reads MNHEY; CDR2 reads SVGAGI. The CDR3 has 15 amino acids. The CDR3, as DNA: TGTGCCAGCAGTACTTTAGCGGGAGCCCTCAATGAGCAGTTCTTC. The encoded protein is CASSTLAGALNEQFF.